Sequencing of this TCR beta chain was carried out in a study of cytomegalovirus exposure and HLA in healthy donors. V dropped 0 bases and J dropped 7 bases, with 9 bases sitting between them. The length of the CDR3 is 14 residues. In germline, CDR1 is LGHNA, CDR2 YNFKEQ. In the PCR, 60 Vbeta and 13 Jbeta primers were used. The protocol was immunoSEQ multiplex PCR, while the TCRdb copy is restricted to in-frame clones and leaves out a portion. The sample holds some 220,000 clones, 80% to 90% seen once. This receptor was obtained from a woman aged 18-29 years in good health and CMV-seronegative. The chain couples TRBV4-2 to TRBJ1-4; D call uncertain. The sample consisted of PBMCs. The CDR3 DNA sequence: TGTGCCAGCAGCCAAGATTCGCCGGGTGAAAAACTGTTTTTT. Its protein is CASSQDSPGEKLFF.